A single sample is the source of the 26 T cell receptor beta chains below, sequenced in a study of cytomegalovirus exposure and HLA in healthy donors. 60 Vbeta and 13 Jbeta primers were used in PCR. The protocol was immunoSEQ multiplex PCR, while the TCRdb copy is restricted to in-frame clones and leaves out a portion. The table includes around 130,000 clones, approximately 76% detected once. Sequencing was performed on PBMCs. These receptors all stem from a man aged 35 to 55 in good health and CMV-seronegative.

J is TRBJ1-4 and V is TRBV19, with 7 bases aligning to TRBD1. CDR3 size: 14 residues. V lost 7 bases and J lost 8; bases outside the gene matches: 10. CDR1 and CDR2 from the germline V gene are LNHDA and SQIVND (reference sequence). CDR3 sequence (DNA): TGTGCCAGTACCTCACAGGGGCGAGGGGAAAAACTGTTTTTT. Translating gives CASTSQGRGEKLFF.

The V call is TRBV18, the J call TRBJ2-7; D is perhaps TRBD1 (6 bases). The CDR3 runs to 14 residues. V lost 5 bases and J 3 bases, leaving 14 bases between the germline ends. The germline gives CDR1 KGHSH, CDR2 LQKENI. This chain's CDR3 is CASSRTVPNYEQYF. In DNA form, the CDR3 reads TGTGCCAGCTCAAGGACAGTTCCCAACTACGAGCAGTACTTC.

This sequence joins TRBV4-3 and TRBJ1-4; a possible D gene is TRBD1 (5 bases). CDR3 length equals 18 residues. V was cut by 0 bases and J by 0 bases, with 14 bases left in between. In germline, CDR1 is LGHNA, CDR2 YSLEER. The CDR3 loop is CASSQEKQGRATNEKLFF. CDR3 DNA sequence: TGCGCCAGCAGCCAAGAAAAGCAGGGTCGCGCAACTAATGAAAAACTGTTTTTT.

The V and J genes are TRBV7-9 and TRBJ2-7; weak D call: TRBD2 (6 bases). Trimming removed 2 bases from V and 5 bases from J, with 19 bases in between. There are 16 residues in the CDR3. The germline V gene has CDR1 SEHNR and CDR2 FQNEAQ (reference sequence). CDR3: CASSLQGDSFYDEQYF. In DNA, the CDR3 is TGTGCCAGCAGCTTACAAGGGGACTCCTTCTACGACGAGCAGTACTTC.

As to this clone: The junction departs from germline at one end; a sequencing error may be responsible. The V call is TRBV28, the J call TRBJ1-5; possible D gene TRBD1, 6 bases. The CDR3 has 15 amino acids. Germline V gene lookup returns CDR1 MDHEN and CDR2 SYDVKM. This CDR3 is CAGSLPEQGDQPQHF. CDR3 sequence (DNA): TGTGCCGGCAGTTTACCGGAACAGGGTGATCAGCCCCAGCATTTT.

This rearrangement joins TRBV7-9 to TRBJ2-1; TRBD2 agrees at 7 bases. CDR1 and CDR2 (germline): SEHNR, FQNEAQ (reference sequence). This CDR3 is 14 amino acids long. V was pared by 2 bases and J by 5 bases, with 3 bases of the junction left unmatched. CDR3 amino acids: CASSLTLADNEQFF. Here the CDR3 DNA reads TGTGCCAGCAGCTTAACTCTAGCGGACAATGAGCAGTTCTTC.

The chain links TRBV28 to TRBJ1-2; 10 nucleotides agree with TRBD1. CDR3 length: 14 residues. Losses at the gene ends were 6 bases for V and 2 bases for J; bases not matched to a gene: 3. Per germline, CDR1 MDHEN and CDR2 SYDVKM. The CDR3 here is CASRMTGGNYGYTF. For the CDR3, the DNA is TGTGCCAGCAGGATGACAGGGGGCAACTATGGCTACACCTTC.

In DNA form, the CDR3 reads TGCAGCGTGCCTTTGGGACAGGGCGACGAGCAGTACTTC. It is translated as CSVPLGQGDEQYF. V gene TRBV29-1 combines with J gene TRBJ2-7, with 9 bases lining up with TRBD1. CDR3 length: 13 amino acids. V lost 6 bases, J lost 5 bases, and 8 bases stayed unmatched. From germline, CDR1 is SQVTM and CDR2 ANQGSEA.

The chain combines TRBV5-4 with TRBJ2-3; TRBD2 aligns across 13 bases. Unmatched junction bases numbered 9, after V lost 4 bases and J lost 4 bases. The CDR3 sequence is 17 residues long. Germline V gene lookup returns CDR1 SGHNT and CDR2 YYREEE (reference sequence). CDR3 in DNA: TGTGCCAGCAGCGTCGCAGGACTAGCGGGAGCCCCAGATACGCAGTATTTT. Its translation is CASSVAGLAGAPDTQYF.

With regard to this clone: The sample carries other DNA sequences with the same CDR3. The chain joins TRBV5-1 to TRBJ2-5; the match to TRBD1 covers 7 bases. The V and J ends lost 4 bases and 2 bases, in that order; junction bases with no gene match: 5. CDR1 SGHRS and CDR2 YFSETQ come from the germline V gene. The CDR3 runs 14 residues. The CDR3 nucleotides read TGCGCCAGCAGCCCCGGGACAGTACAAGAGACCCAGTACTTC. Protein sequence: CASSPGTVQETQYF.

This chain uses TRBV18 with TRBJ2-5; possible D gene TRBD1, 6 bases. Germline CDR1 KGHSH, CDR2 LQKENI. Trimming stripped 3 bases from V and 1 base from J, with 12 bases between. The CDR3 sequence is 15 residues long. CDR3 in amino acids: CASSPYSDSQETQYF. CDR3 DNA: TGTGCCAGCTCACCTTACTCGGACAGCCAAGAGACCCAGTACTTC.

This sequence joins TRBV28 and TRBJ2-7; D uncertain. This CDR3 spans 10 amino acids. Germline values: CDR1 MDHEN, CDR2 SYDVKM. V gave up 5 bases and J gave up 6 bases, with 5 bases separating them. CDR3 region: CASSGAEQYF. The CDR3 nucleotides read TGTGCCAGCAGTGGAGCCGAGCAGTACTTC.

This chain links TRBV5-1 with TRBJ2-7; 11 nucleotides match TRBD2. Germline V gene lookup returns CDR1 SGHRS and CDR2 YFSETQ. With V trimmed by 3 bases and J by 2 bases, 7 bases remained unmatched. The CDR3 consists of 16 residues. CDR3 loop: CASSWALAGVPYEQYF. For the CDR3, the DNA is TGCGCCAGCAGCTGGGCACTAGCGGGAGTCCCCTACGAGCAGTACTTC.

Written as DNA, the CDR3 is TGTGCCAGCAGTGAAGCGGCTAGCGGGGGCACAGATACGCAGTATTTT. This gives the protein CASSEAASGGTDTQYF. V gene TRBV6-1 combines with J gene TRBJ2-3, with TRBD2 matching over 9 bases. The junction had 2 bases not matched to a gene; V was cut back by 0 bases and J by 1 base. This CDR3 has 16 residues. Germline CDR1 and CDR2: MNHNS and SASEGT.

The rearrangement joins TRBV6-1 to TRBJ2-3, with a weak D call TRBD1 (6 bases). V was cut by 5 bases and J by 2 bases, with 14 bases left in between. The CDR3 runs 15 residues. Germline V gene lookup returns CDR1 MNHNS and CDR2 SASEGT. As DNA, the CDR3 is TGTGCCAGCAGTCCAACCTGGGACAACACAGATACGCAGTATTTT. Amino acid sequence: CASSPTWDNTDTQYF.

This clone was found a few times. CDR3 sequence: CASSRTVYEQYF. CDR3 bases: TGTGCCAGCAGTCGGACAGTCTACGAGCAGTACTTC. The chain recombines TRBV28 with TRBJ2-7; the D gene is possibly TRBD1 (6 bases). V was cut by 5 bases and J by 3 bases, with 8 bases left in between. Germline V gives CDR1 MDHEN, CDR2 SYDVKM. The CDR3 spans 12 residues.

The rearrangement links TRBV4-1 to TRBJ2-3, with TRBD1 identical over 7 bases. Trimming at V came to 3 bases and at J to 6 bases, leaving 15 bases not matched to a gene. Per germline, CDR1 MGHRA and CDR2 YSYEKL. The CDR3 consists of 17 residues. The CDR3 loop is CASSQTGTVGRRDTQYF. DNA of the CDR3: TGCGCCAGCAGCCAGACTGGGACAGTGGGCCGAAGGGATACGCAGTATTTT.

Only a few counts were recorded for this clone. Here the CDR3 reads CASSLEGGSETQYF. CDR3 in DNA: TGTGCCAGCAGCTTAGAGGGGGGATCAGAGACCCAGTACTTC. The gene calls are TRBV11-3 and TRBJ2-5, with D perhaps matching TRBD2 (6 bases). CDR1 SGHNT and CDR2 YENEEA come from the germline V gene. The CDR3 contains 14 residues. The V end was cut by 0 bases, the J end by 4 bases, with 9 bases between. Drawing the rest from reference TRBV11-3 and TRBJ2-5, the complete variable domain is EAGVVQSPRYKIIEKKQPVAFWCNPISGHNTLYWYLQNLGQGPELLIRYENEEAVDDSQLPKDRFSAERLKGVDSTLKIQPAELGDSAVYLCASSLEGGSETQYFGPGTRLLVL.

This chain uses TRBV6-5 with TRBJ1-2; D unclear. Germline V lookup: CDR1 MNHEY, CDR2 SVGAGI. V was clipped by 7 bases and J by 8 bases, with 5 bases between them. The CDR3 runs 9 residues. CDR3 residues: CASNEGYTF. CDR3 DNA sequence: TGTGCCAGCAATGAGGGCTACACCTTC.

The V gene is TRBV4-1, the J gene TRBJ2-7; D unresolved. The CDR3 loop spans 15 amino acids. Per germline, CDR1 MGHRA and CDR2 YSYEKL. Trimming took off 1 base at V and 4 bases at J, with 14 bases between the two ends. CDR3 protein: CASSQAPRLPYEQYF. In DNA form, the CDR3 reads TGCGCCAGCAGCCAAGCTCCCCGTCTCCCGTACGAGCAGTACTTC.

The chain is built from TRBV12-2 and TRBJ2-5; the tabulated D call, TRBD2, remains unverified against the DNA. TRBV12-2 is a pseudogene segment. The CDR3 contains 15 residues. CDR3 amino acids: CASRLGGGQQETQYF. The CDR3 DNA reads TGTGCAAGTCGCTTAGGGGGGGGGCAGCAAGAGACCCAGTACTTC.

This chain links TRBV6-5 with TRBJ2-7; 7 positions agree with TRBD1. CDR3 length: 15 residues. V trimming: 4 bases; J trimming: 0 bases; junction bases outside the gene matches: 6. CDR1 and CDR2 (germline): MNHEY, SVGAGI. Written as DNA, the CDR3 is TGTGCCAGCAGTTTTTCGACAGGGAGCTCCTACGAGCAGTACTTC. Amino acids: CASSFSTGSSYEQYF.

The chain couples TRBV4-1 to TRBJ2-1; no clear D gene. This CDR3 spans 16 amino acids. V shed 0 bases and J shed 3 bases, with 12 bases lying between them. Looked up from germline, CDR1 is MGHRA and CDR2 is YSYEKL. For the CDR3, the DNA is TGCGCCAGCAGCCAAGAGGGCCTCAATATCTACAATGAGCAGTTCTTC. Translated, it gives CASSQEGLNIYNEQFF.

On this clone itself: Other nucleotide sequences in the sample specify the same CDR3. This rearrangement joins TRBV5-1 to TRBJ2-5, with no clear D. Germline V lookup: CDR1 SGHRS, CDR2 YFSETQ. V dropped 0 bases and J dropped 1 base, with 7 bases sitting between them. The CDR3 totals 14 residues. The CDR3 reads CASSLGTAQETQYF. The CDR3 bases are TGCGCCAGCAGCTTGGGTACAGCCCAAGAGACCCAGTACTTC.

This clone was observed a handful of times. The V and J genes are TRBV6-5 and TRBJ1-3; D may be TRBD1 (5 bases). The V end was cut by 7 bases, the J end by 0 bases, with 10 bases between. The CDR3 has 14 amino acids. CDR1 and CDR2 (germline): MNHEY, SVGAGI. The chain's CDR3 is CASTEQVSGNTIYF. The CDR3 bases are TGTGCCAGCACCGAACAGGTCTCTGGAAACACCATATATTTT.

The DNA for the CDR3 is TGCGCCAGCAGTGAGTTAAACAGGGGGGGGTACGAGCAGTACTTC. Protein: CASSELNRGGYEQYF. V is TRBV10-2 and J is TRBJ2-7; a weak D match, TRBD1 (8 bases). Trimming removed 1 base from V and 4 bases from J, with 14 bases in between. This CDR3 region has 15 residues. Germline CDR1 and CDR2: WSHSY and SAAADI.